One sample yielded the 13 T cell receptor beta chains listed below, sequenced in a study of cytomegalovirus exposure and HLA in healthy donors. The table came from immunoSEQ multiplex PCR; TCRdb's copy has only in-frame clones and leaves some out. Of fewer than 150,000 clones in the sample, just under 85% are singletons; the top ten hold 25% to 30%. Sample: PBMCs. Receptor source: a man aged 30 to 39 in good health and CMV-seropositive.

CDR3 DNA: TGTGCCAGCAGTCCTTTGACAGGGGGCGATCAGCCCCAGCATTTT. Protein: CASSPLTGGDQPQHF. This rearrangement joins TRBV6-5 to TRBJ1-5; TRBD1 aligns across 10 bases. Germline assignment: CDR1 MNHEY and CDR2 SVGAGI. The CDR3 spans 15 residues. With 5 bases clipped from V and 5 bases from J, the junction kept 6 bases outside the gene matches.

This clone has more than one count but fewer than ten. The chain links TRBV27 to TRBJ1-2; 7 bases line up with TRBD1. Trimming took 8 bases from V and 4 from J; bases not matched to a gene: 10. Per the germline V gene, CDR1 is MNHEY and CDR2 is SMNVEV (reference sequence). The CDR3 runs to 14 residues. CDR3 loop: CASRRTGSAYGYTF. In nucleotides, the CDR3 is TGTGCCAGCCGCCGGACAGGTTCCGCCTATGGCTACACCTTC.

The chain links TRBV18 to TRBJ2-3, with 9 bases aligning to TRBD1. V gave up 0 bases and J gave up 3 bases; unmatched junction bases: 4. Germline CDR1 KGHSH, CDR2 LQKENI. This CDR3 region has 16 residues. Here the CDR3 DNA reads TGTGCCAGCTCACCACCGACAGGGGGTCTTACAGATACGCAGTATTTT. Translation: CASSPPTGGLTDTQYF.

The V gene is TRBV5-6, the J gene TRBJ1-4, with TRBD1 matching 7 bases. The CDR3 spans 15 residues. After removal of 4 bases from V and 4 bases from J, the junction contained 7 bases not matched to a gene. The germline V gene encodes CDR1 SGHDT and CDR2 YYEEEE. The CDR3 protein is CASSPGQARNEKLFF. CDR3 bases: TGTGCCAGCAGCCCCGGACAGGCTCGTAATGAAAAACTGTTTTTT.

This chain links TRBV5-4 with TRBJ2-3; 8 bases align to TRBD1. The CDR3 extends over 15 amino acids. V shed 0 bases and J 3 bases; nucleotides not matched to a gene: 3. Germline CDR1 and CDR2: SGHNT and YYREEE (reference sequence). CDR3 in amino acids: CASSLDRGVTDTQYF. CDR3 DNA: TGTGCCAGCAGCTTGGACAGGGGGGTAACAGATACGCAGTATTTT.

V and J are TRBV6-5 and TRBJ1-2, with 10 positions matching TRBD1. Losses at the gene ends were 4 bases for V and 12 bases for J; bases not matched to a gene: 8. The CDR3 contains 13 residues. CDR1 and CDR2 from the germline V gene are MNHEY and SVGAGI. CDR3 region: CASSSGQGRIHTF. The DNA of the CDR3 is TGTGCCAGCAGTTCGGGACAGGGGAGAATCCACACCTTC.

This chain connects TRBV6-1 to TRBJ2-7; 7 bases line up with TRBD2. The junction had 10 bases not matched to a gene; V was cut back by 7 bases and J by 1 base. The germline V gene encodes CDR1 MNHNS and CDR2 SASEGT. The CDR3 has 15 residues. The DNA for the CDR3 is TGTGCCAGCACCCAAGAGCCGGGAGGATCCTACGAGCAGTACTTC. This translates into CASTQEPGGSYEQYF.

This clone was seen just once. The V and J genes are TRBV7-7 and TRBJ2-5; possible D gene TRBD1, 5 bases. The V end lost 3 bases, the J end lost 5 bases, and 13 bases lay between the germline ends. Germline CDR1 is SSHAT and CDR2 is FNYEAQ (reference sequence). CDR3 length: 14 amino acids. The CDR3 loop is CASSLLGRAETQYF. The DNA of the CDR3 is TGTGCCAGCAGCTTGTTAGGCAGGGCGGAGACCCAGTACTTC.

As to this clone: The sample carries other DNA sequences with the same CDR3. The CDR3 coding sequence is TGTGCCAGCAGCGTAGGGACAGGGACCTACGAGCAGTACTTC. Amino acids: CASSVGTGTYEQYF. V and J are TRBV9 and TRBJ2-7, with 8 bases fitting TRBD1. The CDR3 totals 14 residues. CDR1 and CDR2 (germline): SGDLS, YYNGEE. After removal of 0 bases from V and 2 bases from J, the junction contained 1 base not matched to a gene.

This chain links TRBV7-2 with TRBJ1-6; a possible D gene is TRBD1 (6 bases). CDR1 and CDR2 from the germline V gene are SGHTA and FQGNSA. The CDR3 is 16 amino acids. V was clipped by 5 bases and J by 8 bases, with 19 bases between them. CDR3 residues: CASSPRGRGIDSPLHF. CDR3 DNA: TGTGCCAGCAGCCCTCGTGGCAGGGGAATTGATTCACCCCTCCACTTT.

The chain is built from TRBV7-8 and TRBJ2-4, with D maybe TRBD1 (6 bases). The CDR3 loop spans 13 amino acids. Germline V gene lookup returns CDR1 SGHVS and CDR2 FQNEAQ. Trimming took 1 base from V and 6 from J, leaving 7 bases between them. The CDR3: CASSLGQANIQYF. Here the CDR3 DNA reads TGTGCCAGCAGCTTAGGACAGGCAAACATTCAGTACTTC.

In DNA form, the CDR3 reads TGTGCCAGCAGTTTACAGGGTGGGAACACTGAAGCTTTCTTT. Its translation: CASSLQGGNTEAFF. The chain uses TRBV28 and TRBJ1-1, with D maybe TRBD1 (5 bases). The length of the CDR3 is 14 residues. Germline V CDR1 and CDR2: MDHEN, SYDVKM. The V gene lost 2 bases and the J gene lost 1 base, with 8 bases spanning the gap.

Comment on this clone: One base separates it from a far larger clone, so it is likely a read error. The V gene is TRBV7-2, the J gene TRBJ2-5; no reliable D call. The CDR3 runs to 11 residues. From germline, CDR1 is SGHTA and CDR2 FQGNSA. V was cut by 5 bases and J by 4 bases, with 5 bases left in between. The CDR3 sequence: CASSGGETQYF. Here the CDR3 DNA reads TGTGCCAGCAGCGGCGGAGAGACCCAGTACTTC.